The 28 T cell receptor beta chains listed next were all sequenced from one sample in a study of T cell responses to AZD1222 COVID-19 vaccine. Only in-frame clones appear in the TCRdb table, and some are missing; sequencing was by immunoSEQ multiplex PCR. The top ten hold approximately 3.6% of the sample, which has around 150,000 clones, approximately 88% seen once. This specimen was peripheral blood, taken on day 0 of MenACWY control vaccination. Source of these receptors: an adult in good health.

This clone is a singleton in its sample. V is TRBV5-1 and J is TRBJ1-2; 11 bases align to TRBD1. Germline V gene sequence: CDR1 SGHRS, CDR2 YFSETQ. The V and J ends lost 4 bases and 7 bases, in that order; junction bases with no gene match: 9. The length of the CDR3 is 15 residues. DNA for the CDR3: TGCGCCAGCAGCCAAGGGACAGGGGGGCAGGCTGGCTACACCTTC. Encoded protein: CASSQGTGGQAGYTF.

The table lists this clone with a count of one. The V call is TRBV6-5, the J call TRBJ2-7; TRBD1 aligns across 7 bases. Germline CDR1 and CDR2: MNHEY and SVGAGI. The V and J ends lost 7 bases and 2 bases, in that order; junction bases with no gene match: 8. The CDR3 consists of 14 residues. CDR3 nucleotide sequence: TGTGCCAGCAAGATCCGGACAGGCGCCTACGAGCAGTACTTC. This encodes CASKIRTGAYEQYF.

J is TRBJ2-5 and V is TRBV7-2; 8 nucleotides match TRBD1. Trimming cost V 6 bases and J 13 bases; bases outside gene matches: 16. The CDR3 is made up of 14 amino acids. The germline V gene encodes CDR1 SGHTA and CDR2 FQGNSA. The CDR3 DNA reads as TGTGCCAGCAGTTCCGCATGGACAGGGAATTTACCGTACTTC. It codes for CASSSAWTGNLPYF.

This chain joins TRBV15 and TRBJ2-4; D is tentatively TRBD1 or TRBD2 (6 bases each). The germline gives CDR1 LNHNV, CDR2 YYDKDF (reference sequence). The CDR3 has 15 residues. The ends were cut back, 0 bases at V and 8 bases at J, with 14 bases in the middle. This CDR3 is CATSRDGGREDIQYF. In nucleotides, the CDR3 is TGTGCCACCAGCAGAGATGGGGGGCGAGAGGACATTCAGTACTTC.

This clone was seen a single time. This sequence joins TRBV21-1 and TRBJ1-2; TRBD1 reflects the table's D call only, with no check against the DNA. TRBV21-1 is noted as a pseudogene. This CDR3 region has 12 residues. The CDR3 reads CANGQADYGYTF. In DNA form, the CDR3 reads TGTGCCAACGGACAGGCGGACTATGGCTACACCTTC.

This chain links TRBV18 with TRBJ1-2; D not certain. Trimming took 3 bases from V and 8 from J, leaving 16 bases between them. This CDR3 has 14 amino acids. Germline assignment: CDR1 KGHSH and CDR2 LQKENI. The DNA for the CDR3 is TGTGCCAGCTCACCCGATCTGGAGGGCCGGGGCTACACCTTC. Its translation: CASSPDLEGRGYTF.

CDR3 sequence reads: CASSLARQGVTEAFF. The CDR3 coding sequence is TGTGCCAGCAGCTTAGCACGACAGGGGGTCACTGAAGCTTTCTTT. The gene calls are TRBV7-2 and TRBJ1-1, with TRBD1 matching over 9 bases. Germline assignment: CDR1 SGHTA and CDR2 FQGNSA. CDR3 size: 15 residues. The ends lost 0 bases at V and 4 bases at J; junction bases unmatched: 3.

This chain uses TRBV9 with TRBJ2-6, with 10 bases fitting TRBD1. Germline V gene lookup returns CDR1 SGDLS and CDR2 YYNGEE. The CDR3 has 17 amino acids. J was trimmed by 0 bases and V by 5 bases; bases with no gene match: 5. CDR3 region: CASRRGQGISGANVLTF. The CDR3 coding sequence is TGTGCCAGCAGACGGGGACAGGGGATCTCTGGGGCCAACGTCCTGACTTTC. Full variable domain (remainder filled in from reference TRBV9 and TRBJ2-6): DSGVTQTPKHLITATGQRVTLRCSPRSGDLSVYWYQQSLDQGLQFLIQYYNGEERAKGNILERFSAQQFPDLHSELNLSSLELGDSALYFCASRRGQGISGANVLTFGAGSRLTVL.

V is TRBV5-1 and J is TRBJ2-2; a possible D gene is TRBD1 (6 bases). Trimming removed 6 bases from V and 7 bases from J, with 13 bases in between. CDR1 SGHRS and CDR2 YFSETQ come from the germline V gene. The CDR3 extends over 13 amino acids. The DNA of the CDR3 is TGCGCCAGCAACAGGGACGTCGGCGGGGAGCTGTTTTTT. It yields the protein CASNRDVGGELFF. Full variable domain (remainder filled in from reference TRBV5-1 and TRBJ2-2): KAGVTQTPRYLIKTRGQQVTLSCSPISGHRSVSWYQQTPGQGLQFLFEYFSETQRNKGNFPGRFSGRQFSNSRSEMNVSTLELGDSALYLCASNRDVGGELFFGEGSRLTVL.

This chain links TRBV18 with TRBJ1-5; TRBD1 is a possible D gene (6 bases). This CDR3 comprises 15 residues. V was cut by 1 base and J by 6 bases, with 13 bases left in between. CDR1 is KGHSH and CDR2 is LQKENI in the germline V gene. The CDR3 protein is CASSPQGGGGQPQHF. For the CDR3, the DNA is TGTGCCAGCTCACCACAGGGGGGAGGCGGTCAGCCCCAGCATTTT.

The chain has TRBV7-3 and TRBJ2-1; the D is unclear. Germline CDR1 SGHTA, CDR2 FQGTGA. Trimming stripped 5 bases from V and 1 base from J, with 12 bases between. The CDR3 is made up of 15 amino acids. The CDR3 DNA reads TGTGCCAGCAGCCCGAGAGGAAAGTCCTACAATGAGCAGTTCTTC. Translated: CASSPRGKSYNEQFF.

CDR3 residues: CASNRDRASGELFF. In nucleotides, the CDR3 is TGTGCCAGCAATCGGGACCGGGCCTCCGGGGAGCTGTTTTTT. The V and J genes are TRBV2 and TRBJ2-2; possibly TRBD1 or TRBD2 for D (5 bases each). The CDR3 totals 14 residues. The V and J ends lost 7 bases and 6 bases respectively, with 15 bases between them. Per the germline V gene, CDR1 is SNHLY and CDR2 is FYNNEI.

V gene TRBV6-6 combines with J gene TRBJ1-1; tentative D call: TRBD1 (6 bases). The CDR3 has 16 amino acids. CDR1 is MNHNY and CDR2 is SVGAGI in the germline V gene (reference sequence). With 4 bases removed from V and 0 bases from J, the gap between germline ends came to 15 bases. The CDR3 sequence is CASSSLPGAMNTEAFF. The DNA for the CDR3 is TGTGCCAGCAGTTCCCTCCCGGGGGCCATGAACACTGAAGCTTTCTTT.

This chain links TRBV6-2 or TRBV6-3 with TRBJ2-1; 7 bases map to TRBD2. This CDR3 has 15 amino acids. Germline V CDR1 and CDR2: MNHEY, SVGEGT. Trimming took 2 bases from V and 1 from J; bases not matched to a gene: 2. The DNA for the CDR3 is TGTGCCAGCAGTTACGCGGGGGTATCCTACAATGAGCAGTTCTTC. Translated: CASSYAGVSYNEQFF.

This clone was seen a single time. The chain employs TRBV27 and TRBJ2-2; TRBD2 matches 11 bases. The germline CDR1 and CDR2 sequences are MNHEY and SMNVEV (reference sequence). Trimming cost V 5 bases and J 5 bases; bases outside gene matches: 13. This CDR3 has 18 amino acids. The CDR3 spells CASSETGLAALSTGELFF. The CDR3 bases are TGTGCCAGCAGTGAGACGGGACTAGCGGCACTTTCGACCGGGGAGCTGTTTTTT.

This clone was found a few times. The chain joins TRBV4-1 to TRBJ1-5; TRBD1 aligns across 7 bases. CDR3 size: 16 residues. With V trimmed by 1 base and J by 6 bases, 9 bases remained unmatched. Germline V gene sequence: CDR1 MGHRA, CDR2 YSYEKL. The CDR3 reads CASSQGLDRVAQPQHF. The CDR3 DNA sequence: TGCGCCAGCAGCCAAGGACTCGACAGGGTCGCTCAGCCCCAGCATTTT.

The chain joins TRBV28 to TRBJ2-7; possibly TRBD1 or TRBD2 for D (5 bases each). V lost 5 bases, J lost 1 base, and 24 bases lay in between. CDR1 is MDHEN, CDR2 SYDVKM, per germline. The length of the CDR3 is 18 residues. In DNA, the CDR3 is TGTGCCAGCAGTCGGGGACCACGGTCTGGGGTGAGTTCCTACGAGCAGTACTTC. This gives the protein CASSRGPRSGVSSYEQYF.

V is TRBV2 and J is TRBJ2-2, with D maybe TRBD1 (6 bases). Trimming left V 7 bases short and J 3 bases short, with 15 bases between. This CDR3 contains 15 residues. Germline CDR1 SNHLY, CDR2 FYNNEI. The CDR3 here is CASTYQGMDTGELFF. The CDR3 region has the DNA TGTGCCAGCACCTATCAGGGGATGGACACCGGGGAGCTGTTTTTT.

V usage is TRBV14 and J usage is TRBJ1-1, with a tentative D call TRBD1 (6 bases). Trimming took 6 bases from V and 5 from J, leaving 19 bases between them. Per the germline V gene, CDR1 is SGHDN and CDR2 is FVKESK. This CDR3 contains 15 residues. CDR3 amino acids: CASSRVQGQRTEAFF. The CDR3 nucleotides are TGTGCCAGCAGTCGTGTTCAGGGGCAGAGGACTGAAGCTTTCTTT.

This clone was seen just once. The rearrangement links TRBV5-1 to TRBJ2-7; 7 bases map to TRBD2. V trimming: 4 bases; J trimming: 6 bases; junction bases outside the gene matches: 4. This CDR3 region has 12 residues. Looked up from germline, CDR1 is SGHRS and CDR2 is YFSETQ. The CDR3 sequence: CASSLLASEQYF. The CDR3 region has the DNA TGCGCCAGCAGCCTACTAGCGTCCGAGCAGTACTTC.

Here the CDR3 reads CASSLNRREGGGYTF. CDR3 bases: TGTGCCAGCAGTTTAAACCGTAGGGAGGGAGGTGGCTACACCTTC. This chain uses TRBV28 with TRBJ1-2; D ambiguous. The V and J ends lost 2 bases and 7 bases respectively, with 17 bases between them. The length of the CDR3 is 15 residues. Per germline, CDR1 MDHEN and CDR2 SYDVKM.

J is TRBJ1-1 and V is TRBV4-2; D is unclear. The germline V and J ends were trimmed by 0 bases and 4 bases, with 15 bases remaining between them. The CDR3 covers 16 residues. Germline CDR1 LGHNA, CDR2 YNFKEQ. CDR3 loop: CASSQEHRQSSTEAFF. The CDR3 nucleotides read TGTGCCAGCAGCCAAGAACATCGCCAGAGCTCCACTGAAGCTTTCTTT.

The sample holds one count of this clone. This chain links TRBV21-1 with TRBJ2-5; the table names TRBD1, a call not compared with the DNA. TRBV21-1 is annotated as a pseudogene. This CDR3 has 16 residues. CDR3 nucleotide sequence: TGTGCCAGCAGAGACCCGGGACAGGGGGCGAGGGAGACCCAGTACTTC. It specifies CASRDPGQGARETQYF.

The chain recombines TRBV19 with TRBJ1-5, with D uncertain. Trimming cost V 4 bases and J 0 bases, with 10 bases left between them. The length of the CDR3 is 15 residues. Germline assignment: CDR1 LNHDA and CDR2 SQIVND (reference sequence). CDR3 amino acids: CASSTEDGSNQPQHF. CDR3 sequence (DNA): TGTGCCAGTAGTACCGAGGACGGTAGCAATCAGCCCCAGCATTTT. The full variable domain, in which reference TRBV19 and TRBJ1-5 provide the parts outside the CDR3, is DGGITQSPKYLFRKEGQNVTLSCEQNLNHDAMYWYRQDPGQGLRLIYYSQIVNDFQKGDIAEGYSVSREKKESFPLTVTSAQKNPTAFYLCASSTEDGSNQPQHFGDGTRLSIL.

The chain links TRBV5-1 to TRBJ2-7; D is perhaps TRBD2 (5 bases). V was clipped by 0 bases and J by 1 base, with 11 bases between them. Germline values: CDR1 SGHRS, CDR2 YFSETQ. The CDR3 has 15 amino acids. CDR3 residues: CASSLVSGLSYEQYF. DNA for the CDR3: TGCGCCAGCAGCTTGGTTTCCGGACTTTCCTACGAGCAGTACTTC.

The chain combines TRBV4-1 with TRBJ2-3; 14 bases are shared with TRBD2. The CDR3 covers 20 residues. CDR1 is MGHRA, CDR2 YSYEKL, per germline. The V and J ends lost 2 bases and 3 bases, in that order; junction bases with no gene match: 13. Here the CDR3 DNA reads TGCGCCAGCAGCCAAAGACCAAGACTAGCGGGAGGGCAGGGAACAGATACGCAGTATTTT. It translates to CASSQRPRLAGGQGTDTQYF.

V is TRBV6-7 and J is TRBJ2-5; 13 positions match TRBD2. TRBV6-7 qualifies as an ORF whose function is uncertain. The CDR3 has 18 amino acids. V was clipped by 2 bases and J by 5 bases; unmatched bases: 11. This CDR3 reads CASSYPPGTSGIRETQYF. CDR3 sequence (DNA): TGTGCCAGCAGTTACCCTCCCGGGACTAGCGGGATACGGGAGACCCAGTACTTC.

The V and J genes are TRBV21-1 and TRBJ1-2; TRBD1, as called in the table, went unchecked against the DNA. TRBV21-1 is labeled a pseudogene. This CDR3 spans 15 amino acids. The CDR3 DNA reads TGTGCCAGCAGCAGAGCAGGGGGCGAGTTCTATGGCTACACCTTC. The encoded protein is CASSRAGGEFYGYTF.